The 5 T cell receptor beta chains below were found in one sample sequenced in a study of naive and memory T cell subsets. Both TRBC1 and TRBC2 were covered by a beta constant-region primer of two equimolar oligonucleotides. TCRdb reprocessed the UMI-ligation and nested PCR reads with MiXCR, giving one entry per CDR3 protein. The sample consists of under 150,000 distinct CDR3 sequences, about 18% of them appearing once. Sequenced input: naive CD4+ T cells from blood. These receptors were collected from a human donor in good health.

This clonotype was counted a few times. The chain employs TRBV20-1 and TRBJ2-7, with a possible D match to TRBD1 (7 bases). This CDR3 is built from 14 residues. Trimming stripped 1 base from V and 2 bases from J, with 12 bases between. Germline values: CDR1 DFQATT, CDR2 SNEGSKA (reference sequence). CDR3 DNA: TGCAGTGCTAGAGGGGTCAGGGGGGCCTACGAGCAGTACTTC. Residues: CSARGVRGAYEQYF.

This clonotype was counted a few times. The chain's CDR3 is CSAVPGQFSYEQYF. The CDR3 DNA reads TGCAGTGCCGTACCGGGACAGTTTTCCTACGAGCAGTACTTC. This chain joins TRBV20-1 and TRBJ2-7, with TRBD1 matching over 7 bases. Losses at the gene ends were 6 bases for V and 1 base for J; bases not matched to a gene: 9. CDR1 is DFQATT, CDR2 SNEGSKA, per germline (reference sequence). This CDR3 is built from 14 residues.

This rearrangement joins TRBV5-1 to TRBJ2-7, with 7 bases fitting TRBD1. Germline V gives CDR1 SGHRS, CDR2 YFSETQ. The CDR3 is 14 amino acids. V lost 1 base and J lost 6; bases outside the gene matches: 7. The DNA of the CDR3 is TGCGCCAGCAGCTTGCTAGGGACAGCCGCCGAGCAGTACTTC. The encoded protein is CASSLLGTAAEQYF.

V usage is TRBV20-1 and J usage is TRBJ2-5, with 7 bases identical to TRBD2. CDR3 length equals 14 residues. CDR1 DFQATT and CDR2 SNEGSKA come from the germline V gene (reference sequence). Unmatched junction bases numbered 6, after V lost 2 bases and J lost 3 bases. Written as DNA, the CDR3 is TGCAGTGCTAGAAAGCGGGAATGGGAAGAGACCCAGTACTTC. Translation gives CSARKREWEETQYF.

The chain combines TRBV20-1 with TRBJ2-1, with D tentatively TRBD2 (6 bases). This CDR3 spans 20 amino acids. The V gene's germline CDR1 is DFQATT and CDR2 SNEGSKA (reference sequence). The V gene lost 5 bases and the J gene lost 13 bases, with 42 bases spanning the gap. The CDR3 region is CSAFPKSSAERPRPFTSQFF. The CDR3 DNA sequence: TGCAGTGCTTTTCCCAAATCTAGCGCCGAGAGGCCGCGACCTTTTACGAGCCAGTTCTTC.